This T cell receptor beta chain was recorded in a study of blood T cell repertoires in COVID-19. At the level of the study: Samples came from the United States, Italy and Spain, spanning acute and convalescent COVID-19.

Repertoires were generated with immunoSEQ multiplex PCR, while TCRdb's copy carries only in-frame clones and drops some. There are about 180,000 clones in the sample; about nine tenths occur only once, and around 21% lies in the top ten. The sample consisted of peripheral blood. The source is a man aged 70 or older with active or convalescent COVID-19.

CDR3 sequence (DNA): TGCGCCAGCAGCCAAGAACCAGGTCACACCTACAATGAGCAGTTCTTC. It codes for CASSQEPGHTYNEQFF. The J gene is TRBJ2-1, the V gene TRBV4-3; no reliable D call. From germline, CDR1 is LGHNA and CDR2 YSLEER. The V end lost 0 bases, the J end lost 2 bases, and 11 bases lay between the germline ends. The CDR3 sequence is 16 residues long.